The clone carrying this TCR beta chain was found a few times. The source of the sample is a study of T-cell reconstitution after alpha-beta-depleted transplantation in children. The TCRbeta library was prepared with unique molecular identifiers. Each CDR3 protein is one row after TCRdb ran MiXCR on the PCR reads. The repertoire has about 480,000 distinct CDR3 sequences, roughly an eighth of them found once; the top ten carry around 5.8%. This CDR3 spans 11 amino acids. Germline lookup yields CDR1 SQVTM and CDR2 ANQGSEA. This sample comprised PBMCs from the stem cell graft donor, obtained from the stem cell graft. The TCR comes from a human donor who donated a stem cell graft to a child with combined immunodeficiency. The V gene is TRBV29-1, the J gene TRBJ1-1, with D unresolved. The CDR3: CSITRNTEAFF. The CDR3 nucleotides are TGCAGTATTACACGTAACACTGAAGCTTTCTTT.